A selection of T cell receptor beta chains follows, all from one sample in a study of blood T cell repertoires in COVID-19. Generated by immunoSEQ multiplex PCR, the TCRdb table keeps only in-frame clones and is missing some. The sample has over 150,000 clones, 60% to 80% seen once. Sequenced input: PBMCs or T cells enriched from blood (not recorded which). Receptor source: a woman aged 45-60 years who had recovered from COVID-19. The CDR3 runs from the conserved cysteine through the conserved F or W. The order of the fields is D gene, CDR3 length, clone size, V gene, J gene, CDR3 DNA, CDR3 protein. D genes are given only for firm matches. Size is omitted from some rows. Given values are once, few, many or a class for expanded clones.

D: TRBD1; length: 15; size: few; V: TRBV27; J: TRBJ2-2; DNA: TGTGCCAGCCGTTCAAGACAGGGGAACACCGGGGAGCTGTTTTTT; CDR3: CASRSRQGNTGELFF
D: .; length: 12; size: .; V: TRBV10-3; J: TRBJ1-2; DNA: TGTGCCGCCCTTGCCCCTACGGGTGGCTACACCTTC; CDR3: CAALAPTGGYTF
D: .; length: 13; size: .; V: TRBV3-1/TRBV3-2; J: TRBJ1-5; DNA: TGTGCCAGCAGCCTCAATAGCAATCAGCCCCAGCATTTT; CDR3: CASSLNSNQPQHF
D: .; length: 16; size: .; V: TRBV7-9; J: TRBJ2-2; DNA: TGTGCCAGCAGCTTAGAAATTCGGGCGAACACCGGGGAGCTGTTTTTT; CDR3: CASSLEIRANTGELFF
D: .; length: 16; size: .; V: TRBV10-1; J: TRBJ1-1; DNA: TGCGCCAGCAGATCTGGACAGCCCAACCAAAACACTGAAGCTTTCTTT; CDR3: CASRSGQPNQNTEAFF
D: .; length: 14; size: .; V: TRBV13; J: TRBJ1-1; DNA: TGTGCCAGCAGCTTAACAGGACCGGGCACTGAAGCTTTCTTT; CDR3: CASSLTGPGTEAFF
D: .; length: 14; size: .; V: TRBV6-6; J: TRBJ1-3; DNA: TGTGCCAGCTCAGGTCCTCTCTCTGGAAACACCATATATTTT; CDR3: CASSGPLSGNTIYF
D: .; length: 14; size: .; V: TRBV2; J: TRBJ1-2; DNA: TGTGCCAGCAGTGAATCCCAGGGATCCTATGGCTACACCTTC; CDR3: CASSESQGSYGYTF
D: .; length: 17; size: .; V: TRBV28; J: TRBJ1-2; DNA: TGTGCCAGCAGTTCCCACCGTAGGGCAGGGATGAACTATGGCTACACCTTC; CDR3: CASSSHRRAGMNYGYTF
D: TRBD2; length: 13; size: .; V: TRBV7-2; J: TRBJ2-1; DNA: TGTGCCAGCAGCCTCGGCGGGAGGGGTGAGCAGTTCTTC; CDR3: CASSLGGRGEQFF
D: .; length: 14; size: .; V: TRBV5-4; J: TRBJ2-7; DNA: TGTGCCAGCGCCCACGGACAGAAAACCTACGAGCAGTACTTC; CDR3: CASAHGQKTYEQYF
D: TRBD1; length: 13; size: .; V: TRBV29-1; J: TRBJ1-1; DNA: TGCAGCGTGGAGGGACAGGGTTCCACTGAAGCTTTCTTT; CDR3: CSVEGQGSTEAFF
D: .; length: 13; size: .; V: TRBV18; J: TRBJ1-1; DNA: TGTGCCAGCTCAGCCCCGGTAGCCACTGAAGCTTTCTTT; CDR3: CASSAPVATEAFF
D: .; length: 15; size: few; V: TRBV11-2; J: TRBJ2-7; DNA: TGTGCCAGCAGCTTACGGGGTCCACCGGCCTACGAGCAGTACTTC; CDR3: CASSLRGPPAYEQYF
D: .; length: 12; size: .; V: TRBV7-2; J: TRBJ1-3; DNA: TGTGCCAGCAGCTTAGAGGGGCACACCATATATTTT; CDR3: CASSLEGHTIYF
D: .; length: 13; size: .; V: TRBV7-6; J: TRBJ2-7; DNA: TGTGCCAGCAGCTCGCGAACCTCCGACGAGCAGTACTTC; CDR3: CASSSRTSDEQYF
D: TRBD1; length: 11; size: .; V: TRBV20-1; J: TRBJ1-1; DNA: TGCTCAACAGGGGCGAACACTGAAGCTTTCTTT; CDR3: CSTGANTEAFF
D: .; length: 17; size: .; V: TRBV4-3; J: TRBJ2-7; DNA: TGCGCCAGCAGCCAAGCGGGGGCAGGGGGGCAGGTAAACGAGCAGTACTTC; CDR3: CASSQAGAGGQVNEQYF
D: TRBD1; length: 13; size: .; V: TRBV12-3/TRBV12-4; J: TRBJ1-5; DNA: TGTGCCAGCACTCTGACAGGGGATCAGCCCCAGCATTTT; CDR3: CASTLTGDQPQHF
D: .; length: 13; size: .; V: TRBV10-3; J: TRBJ2-7; DNA: TGTGCCATCAGTGAGTATAGTTCCTACGAGCAGTACTTC; CDR3: CAISEYSSYEQYF
D: .; length: 15; size: .; V: TRBV4-2; J: TRBJ2-5; DNA: TGTGCCAGCAGCCAAGAGAACAGGGCGGCAGAGACCCAGTACTTC; CDR3: CASSQENRAAETQYF
D: TRBD1; length: 18; size: .; V: TRBV9; J: TRBJ1-2; DNA: TGTGCCAGCAGCGTAAGTCCCGGGACAGGGGTAAGGAACTATGGCTACACCTTC; CDR3: CASSVSPGTGVRNYGYTF
D: .; length: 14; size: .; V: TRBV7-3; J: TRBJ1-2; DNA: TGTGCCAGCAGCTTAGGACAATCCTTGGATGGCTACACCTTC; CDR3: CASSLGQSLDGYTF
D: .; length: 13; size: .; V: TRBV9; J: TRBJ2-1; DNA: TGTGCCAGCAGCGTAGCTAGCCGGAATGAGCAGTTCTTC; CDR3: CASSVASRNEQFF
D: TRBD2; length: 15; size: .; V: TRBV6-2/TRBV6-3; J: TRBJ2-3; DNA: TGTGCCAGCAGTAAAAGCGGGAGGGCCACAGATACGCAGTATTTT; CDR3: CASSKSGRATDTQYF
D: TRBD2; length: 17; size: .; V: TRBV15; J: TRBJ2-4; DNA: TGTGCCACCAGCGGCAGGGAGGGGACCCAAGCCAAAAACATTCAGTACTTC; CDR3: CATSGREGTQAKNIQYF
D: TRBD2; length: 15; size: .; V: TRBV4-1; J: TRBJ2-1; DNA: TGCGCCAGCAGCCTCGGGACTAGCGGCTACCATGAGCAGTTCTTC; CDR3: CASSLGTSGYHEQFF
D: TRBD1; length: 16; size: .; V: TRBV4-1; J: TRBJ2-3; DNA: TGCGCCAGCAGCCAAGATAGACAGGGGAGATCAGATACGCAGTATTTT; CDR3: CASSQDRQGRSDTQYF